One sample yielded the 32 T cell receptor beta chains listed below, sequenced in a study of early T cells in non-severe SARS-CoV-2 infection. TCRdb reanalysed the 5' RACE reads using MiXCR and keeps one entry per CDR3 protein. This repertoire shows 70,000 to 75,000 distinct CDR3 sequences, 12% to 15% found once; its top ten account for more than 13%. The sample consisted of whole blood. These receptors were obtained from an adult who was a healthcare worker with PCR-confirmed SARS-CoV-2 infection or an uninfected control (not recorded which).

This clonotype was seen ten or more times. The chain couples TRBV7-8 to TRBJ1-6, with 7 bases that match TRBD1. The ends lost 8 bases at V and 8 bases at J; junction bases unmatched: 12. CDR1 is SGHVS, CDR2 FQNEAQ, per germline. CDR3 length equals 15 residues. CDR3 bases: TGTGCCAGCCTTCAGCACCGGGACAGCGATTCACCCCTCCACTTT. It codes for CASLQHRDSDSPLHF.

The gene calls are TRBV5-1 and TRBJ2-3, with TRBD2 matching 12 bases. Germline assignment: CDR1 SGHRS and CDR2 YFSETQ. The CDR3 totals 15 residues. V trimming: 6 bases; J trimming: 4 bases; junction bases outside the gene matches: 6. Here the CDR3 reads CASMLAGGPPDTQYF. CDR3 DNA sequence: TGCGCCAGCATGCTAGCGGGGGGGCCCCCAGATACGCAGTATTTT.

This clonotype was counted many times. V is TRBV29-1 and J is TRBJ1-2; 10 nucleotides agree with TRBD1. V lost 7 bases, J lost 8 bases, and 10 bases stayed unmatched. Germline V lookup: CDR1 SQVTM, CDR2 ANQGSEA. This CDR3 is built from 13 residues. CDR3 amino acids: CSAGTGEGLGYTF. CDR3 nucleotides: TGCAGCGCAGGGACAGGGGAAGGATTGGGCTACACCTTC.

This chain uses TRBV6-5 with TRBJ1-3; D is unresolved. CDR1 MNHEY and CDR2 SVGAGI come from the germline V gene. The V end was cut by 6 bases, the J end by 0 bases, with 15 bases between. This CDR3 spans 16 amino acids. For the CDR3, the DNA is TGTGCCAGCAGGCTAGGAGGCCTCCTCTCTGGAAACACCATATATTTT. This codes for CASRLGGLLSGNTIYF.

The chain links TRBV6-2 or TRBV6-3 to TRBJ2-7, with 12 bases that match TRBD2. The germline CDR1 and CDR2 sequences are MNHEY and SVGEGT. J lost 4 bases, V lost 7 bases, and 8 bases had no gene match. This CDR3 spans 15 amino acids. CDR3 residues: CASTLLAGGPYEQYF. CDR3 DNA sequence: TGTGCCAGCACCCTCCTAGCGGGGGGGCCATACGAGCAGTACTTC.

This clonotype was seen more than once but under ten times. This sequence joins TRBV2 and TRBJ2-7, with TRBD2 matching 10 bases. V was clipped by 6 bases and J by 2 bases; unmatched bases: 7. The germline V gene encodes CDR1 SNHLY and CDR2 FYNNEI. The length of the CDR3 is 15 residues. The CDR3 DNA reads as TGTGCCAGCAGCCAAACTAGCGGGGCCCCCTACGAGCAGTACTTC. Encoded protein: CASSQTSGAPYEQYF.

This sequence joins TRBV5-6 and TRBJ2-5, with 10 bases fitting TRBD2. The CDR3 runs to 14 residues. V shed 5 bases, J shed 3 bases, and the junction held 4 bases outside the gene matches. CDR1 is SGHDT, CDR2 YYEEEE, per germline. Written as DNA, the CDR3 is TGTGCCAGCAGGAAGCGGGGGGGCGAAGAGACCCAGTACTTC. This encodes CASRKRGGEETQYF.

The chain employs TRBV6-5 and TRBJ2-3; D call uncertain. The V gene's germline CDR1 is MNHEY and CDR2 SVGAGI. CDR3 size: 15 residues. The V and J ends lost 2 bases and 5 bases respectively, with 14 bases between them. The chain's CDR3 is CASSYRGGPRDTQYF. The DNA of the CDR3 is TGTGCCAGCAGTTACCGCGGCGGCCCTCGAGATACGCAGTATTTT.

This clonotype appeared once. The V call is TRBV6-4, the J call TRBJ1-2; TRBD1 matches 7 bases. Germline CDR1 is MRHNA and CDR2 is SNTAGT. The V segment lost 6 bases and the J segment 4 bases; nucleotides outside the gene matches: 5. The CDR3 has 13 residues. CDR3 nucleotide sequence: TGTGCCAGCAGCGGGGCAGGGGGCTATGGCTACACCTTC. Amino acid sequence: CASSGAGGYGYTF.

The chain uses TRBV24-1 and TRBJ1-1; tentative D call: TRBD1 (5 bases). Germline V gene sequence: CDR1 KGHDR, CDR2 SFDVKD. This CDR3 has 12 amino acids. V lost 5 bases, J lost 11 bases, and 14 bases lay in between. The CDR3 DNA reads TGTGCCACCAGTGCAGGGAATGGGATCGCTTTCTTT. Its translation: CATSAGNGIAFF.

This clonotype has only a few counts. The chain links TRBV28 to TRBJ2-1, with TRBD1 matching over 7 bases. This CDR3 has 13 residues. Germline CDR1 reads MDHEN; CDR2 reads SYDVKM. The junction had 7 bases not matched to a gene; V was cut back by 11 bases and J by 3 bases. CDR3 in DNA: TGTGCCGGACAGGACGCTCTCTACAATGAGCAGTTCTTC. The encoded protein is CAGQDALYNEQFF.

This clonotype was picked up many times. The V call is TRBV6-2 or TRBV6-3, the J call TRBJ2-3, with TRBD2 matching over 10 bases. This CDR3 contains 15 residues. Germline V lookup: CDR1 MNHEY, CDR2 SVGEGT. With 5 bases clipped from V and 4 bases from J, the junction kept 6 bases outside the gene matches. The CDR3 DNA sequence: TGTGCCAGCAGTGAAAGCGGGGGGGCGGCAGATACGCAGTATTTT. It yields the protein CASSESGGAADTQYF.

The chain employs TRBV19 and TRBJ2-5; tentatively, D is TRBD1 or TRBD2 (5 bases each). Trimming took off 5 bases at V and 5 bases at J, with 18 bases between the two ends. CDR1 is LNHDA and CDR2 is SQIVND in the germline V gene (reference sequence). CDR3 length: 15 amino acids. The CDR3 DNA is TGTGCCAGTAGTCCTCTTGGGGGAACGTCGGAGACCCAGTACTTC. Protein sequence: CASSPLGGTSETQYF.

This chain links TRBV5-1 with TRBJ2-7; no definite D call. V dropped 0 bases and J dropped 7 bases, with 11 bases sitting between them. CDR3 size: 13 residues. Per the germline V gene, CDR1 is SGHRS and CDR2 is YFSETQ. The CDR3 DNA is TGCGCCAGCAGCTTGGAAGCAGGAAATGAGCAGTACTTC. Protein: CASSLEAGNEQYF.

V and J are TRBV29-1 and TRBJ2-6; no clear D gene. This CDR3 has 15 amino acids. The V end was cut by 2 bases, the J end by 0 bases, with 8 bases between. Germline V gene lookup returns CDR1 SQVTM and CDR2 ANQGSEA. The CDR3 loop reads CSVELASSGANVLTF. In DNA, the CDR3 is TGCAGCGTTGAACTGGCTAGCTCTGGGGCCAACGTCCTGACTTTC.

The chain recombines TRBV28 with TRBJ2-1; D ambiguous. The germline gives CDR1 MDHEN, CDR2 SYDVKM. V was shortened by 1 base and J by 4 bases, with 8 bases between the two germline ends. The CDR3 totals 14 residues. In DNA, the CDR3 is TGTGCCAGCAGTTTATTGAACAGTTACAATGAGCAGTTCTTC. Translation gives CASSLLNSYNEQFF.

The V call is TRBV6-1, the J call TRBJ1-1, with D unresolved. This CDR3 contains 15 residues. Germline V lookup: CDR1 MNHNS, CDR2 SASEGT. With 5 bases removed from V and 0 bases from J, the gap between germline ends came to 13 bases. This CDR3 reads CASSREGGLNTEAFF. The DNA for the CDR3 is TGTGCCAGCAGTAGAGAGGGAGGATTGAACACTGAAGCTTTCTTT.

There are many counts of this clonotype. The chain links TRBV29-1 to TRBJ1-1; D remains unclear. Trimming took 6 bases from V and 0 from J, leaving 11 bases between them. The CDR3 has 13 amino acids. Germline V gene sequence: CDR1 SQVTM, CDR2 ANQGSEA. The CDR3 DNA reads as TGCAGCGTCAGCCGGATCGTGAACACTGAAGCTTTCTTT. It is translated as CSVSRIVNTEAFF. Variable domain in full (rest from reference TRBV29-1 and TRBJ1-1): SAVISQKPSRDICQRGTSLTIQCQVDSQVTMMFWYRQQPGQSLTLIATANQGSEATYESGFVIDKFPISRPNLTFSTLTVSNMSPEDSSIYLCSVSRIVNTEAFFGQGTRLTVV.

This clonotype was seen a few times. The CDR3, as DNA: TGTGCCAGCAGCCAAGCCGCTGCAATAGCGGGGGGGCGTTACAATGAGCAGTTCTTC. The encoded protein is CASSQAAAIAGGRYNEQFF. The chain is built from TRBV4-2 and TRBJ2-1; 11 nucleotides match TRBD2. The CDR3 is made up of 19 amino acids. Germline trimming cut 1 base from V and 4 bases from J; bases unmatched to any gene: 12. Looked up from germline, CDR1 is LGHNA and CDR2 is YNFKEQ.

This chain connects TRBV6-5 to TRBJ2-1, with a possible D match to TRBD2 (7 bases). Trimming removed 2 bases at V and 9 bases at J, with 11 bases between. Germline V gene sequence: CDR1 MNHEY, CDR2 SVGAGI. The CDR3 totals 13 residues. CDR3 protein: CASSYPGGREQFF. CDR3 coding DNA: TGTGCCAGCAGTTACCCCGGGGGGCGTGAGCAGTTCTTC.

This clonotype was seen just once. The chain recombines TRBV29-1 with TRBJ1-4; a weak D match, TRBD1 (5 bases). The CDR3 loop spans 13 amino acids. CDR1 is SQVTM, CDR2 ANQGSEA, per germline. V was clipped by 6 bases and J by 7 bases, with 15 bases between them. This CDR3 is CSVIGTIGEKLFF. CDR3 nucleotides: TGCAGCGTCATCGGGACGATCGGTGAAAAACTGTTTTTT.

This clonotype was recorded many times. The chain employs TRBV9 and TRBJ2-1; D is possibly TRBD2 (6 bases). The V end lost 3 bases, the J end lost 7 bases, and 14 bases lay between the germline ends. The CDR3 is 14 amino acids. CDR1 SGDLS and CDR2 YYNGEE come from the germline V gene. The CDR3 here is CASSEPGGWNEQFF. The DNA for the CDR3 is TGTGCCAGCAGCGAGCCCGGGGGATGGAATGAGCAGTTCTTC.

This clonotype has a handful of counts. The gene calls are TRBV29-1 and TRBJ1-1, with D unclear. This CDR3 contains 11 residues. The V gene's germline CDR1 is SQVTM and CDR2 ANQGSEA. V lost 2 bases to trimming and J lost 7 bases, with 8 bases between them. CDR3: CSVESAGEAFF. In DNA, the CDR3 is TGCAGCGTTGAATCGGCAGGTGAAGCTTTCTTT.

This clonotype was found many times. The rearrangement joins TRBV9 to TRBJ2-1, with 8 nucleotides matching TRBD2. The V gene's germline CDR1 is SGDLS and CDR2 YYNGEE. Trimming cost V 1 base and J 4 bases; bases outside gene matches: 4. The CDR3 sequence is 15 residues long. The CDR3 nucleotides read TGTGCCAGCAGCGTATTCAGCGGGGGTTACAATGAGCAGTTCTTC. Encoded protein: CASSVFSGGYNEQFF.

This clonotype was seen a handful of times. The V gene is TRBV7-8, the J gene TRBJ2-6; no clear D gene. Germline CDR1 reads SGHVS; CDR2 reads FQNEAQ. The CDR3 has 15 amino acids. The ends were cut back, 6 bases at V and 0 bases at J, with 9 bases in the middle. For the CDR3, the DNA is TGTGCCAGCAGTTTTAGAGTCTCTGGGGCCAACGTCCTGACTTTC. Translating it yields CASSFRVSGANVLTF.

The V call is TRBV28, the J call TRBJ2-7, with TRBD1 as a possible D gene (5 bases). V was cut by 3 bases and J by 3 bases, with 15 bases left in between. The germline gives CDR1 MDHEN, CDR2 SYDVKM. CDR3 length: 15 amino acids. CDR3 sequence reads: CASSLGQIKIYEQYF. The CDR3 DNA reads TGTGCCAGCAGTTTGGGGCAAATAAAGATCTACGAGCAGTACTTC. Complete variable domain (other parts from reference TRBV28 and TRBJ2-7): DVKVTQSSRYLVKRTGEKVFLECVQDMDHENMFWYRQDPGLGLRLIYFSYDVKMKEKGDIPEGYSVSREKKERFSLILESASTNQTSMYLCASSLGQIKIYEQYFGPGTRLTVT.

The DNA of the CDR3 is TGCAGTGCGAGTAGGGGGATGTATGAGACCCAGTACTTC. Its protein is CSASRGMYETQYF. The rearrangement uses TRBV20-1 and TRBJ2-5; maybe TRBD1 (6 bases). Trimming left V 6 bases short and J 5 bases short, with 16 bases between. CDR1 is DFQATT and CDR2 is SNEGSKA in the germline V gene (reference sequence). The CDR3 contains 13 residues.

This clonotype came up a few times. This chain joins TRBV6-6 and TRBJ2-5; no firm D call. The germline CDR1 and CDR2 sequences are MNHNY and SVGAGI (reference sequence). With 8 bases removed from V and 0 bases from J, the gap between germline ends came to 13 bases. This CDR3 contains 14 residues. The DNA of the CDR3 is TGTGCCAGCCGCTGGGCCTGGTACCAAGAGACCCAGTACTTC. Residues: CASRWAWYQETQYF.

This clonotype was detected many times. The chain carries TRBV9 and TRBJ2-1; D is possibly TRBD2 (6 bases). This CDR3 spans 15 amino acids. Trimming removed 4 bases from V and 7 bases from J, with 18 bases in between. Germline V gene data show CDR1 as SGDLS and CDR2 as YYNGEE. CDR3 DNA: TGTGCCAGCAGCTTTTGGACGGGGGAAAGGAATGAGCAGTTCTTC. It yields the protein CASSFWTGERNEQFF.

This chain joins TRBV7-6 and TRBJ2-3, with TRBD2 identical over 14 bases. CDR1 SGHVS and CDR2 FNYEAQ come from the germline V gene. The J segment lost 9 bases and the V segment lost 4 bases, leaving 9 bases of the junction unmatched. The CDR3 covers 16 residues. In DNA form, the CDR3 reads TGTGCCAGCAGCTCGTGGACTAGCGGGGGGCAAGGGACGCAGTATTTT. Amino acids: CASSSWTSGGQGTQYF.

The V and J genes are TRBV4-3 and TRBJ2-2; perhaps TRBD1 as D (5 bases). The CDR3 runs to 16 residues. From germline, CDR1 is LGHNA and CDR2 YSLEER. V was pared by 4 bases and J by 0 bases, with 12 bases between. The CDR3 is CASSLSTGANTGELFF. CDR3 bases: TGCGCCAGCAGCCTTTCAACAGGCGCGAACACCGGGGAGCTGTTTTTT.

This chain links TRBV29-1 with TRBJ2-3; D could derive from TRBD1 or TRBD2 (5 bases each). V gave up 8 bases and J gave up 1 base, with 16 bases separating them. Germline-derived CDR1 and CDR2 are SQVTM and ANQGSEA. The CDR3 is 14 amino acids. The CDR3 nucleotides are TGCAGCCTTGCTCTCCGGGACGGCACAGATACGCAGTATTTT. Translation: CSLALRDGTDTQYF.